This TCR beta chain was recovered during a study of blood T cells in healthy people across ages. Overall study findings and caveats: Researchers deemed the diversity estimates from one million T cells underestimates. TCR beta diversity, measured per million T cells, fell in a roughly linear way with age. Expanded clonotype shifts may have been confounded, as the donors had an unknown CMV status.

The CDR3 loop spans 15 amino acids. V was pared by 1 base and J by 7 bases, with 16 bases between. PCR was performed a second time for 7 to 11 cycles using a sample-barcoded 5' primer and a J-beta primer mix. In TCRdb, the 5' RACE reads were re-called with MiXCR into one record per CDR3 protein. The top ten hold approximately 20% of the sample, which has hundreds of thousands of distinct CDR3 sequences, roughly 44% seen once. Points on this clonotype: Its antigen remains unidentified.

This clonotype was sampled from a man aged 55-75 years in good health. The sample taken for sequencing was blood. The rearrangement uses TRBV12-3 or TRBV12-4 and TRBJ2-5; D is perhaps TRBD2 (5 bases). The CDR3 region is CASSLVAADRGTQYF. CDR3 DNA sequence: TGTGCCAGCAGTTTAGTGGCGGCCGACCGGGGGACCCAGTACTTC.